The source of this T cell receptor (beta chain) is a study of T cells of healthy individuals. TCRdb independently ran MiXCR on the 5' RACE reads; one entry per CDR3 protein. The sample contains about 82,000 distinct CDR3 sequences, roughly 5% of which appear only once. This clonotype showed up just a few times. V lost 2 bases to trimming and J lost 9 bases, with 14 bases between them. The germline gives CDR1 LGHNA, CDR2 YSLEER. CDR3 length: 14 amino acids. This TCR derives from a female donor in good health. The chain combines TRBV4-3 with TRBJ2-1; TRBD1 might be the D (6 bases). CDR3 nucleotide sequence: TGCGCCAGCAGCCAAACAGGTCCAGGGGTTGAGCAGTTCTTC. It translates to CASSQTGPGVEQFF.